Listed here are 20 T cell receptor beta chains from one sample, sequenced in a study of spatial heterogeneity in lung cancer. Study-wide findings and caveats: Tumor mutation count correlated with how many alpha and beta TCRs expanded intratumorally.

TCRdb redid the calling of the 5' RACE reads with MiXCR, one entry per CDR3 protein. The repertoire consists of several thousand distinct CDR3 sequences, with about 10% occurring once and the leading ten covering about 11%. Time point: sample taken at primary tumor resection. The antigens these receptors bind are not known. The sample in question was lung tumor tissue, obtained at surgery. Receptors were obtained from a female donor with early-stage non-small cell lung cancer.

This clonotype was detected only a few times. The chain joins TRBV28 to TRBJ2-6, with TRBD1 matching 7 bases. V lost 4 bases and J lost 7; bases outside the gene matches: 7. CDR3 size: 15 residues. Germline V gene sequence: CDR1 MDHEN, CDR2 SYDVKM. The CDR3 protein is CASSSTYRGANVLTF. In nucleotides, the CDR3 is TGTGCCAGCAGTTCAACTTACAGGGGAGCCAACGTCCTGACTTTC. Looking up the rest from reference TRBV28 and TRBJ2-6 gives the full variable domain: DVKVTQSSRYLVKRTGEKVFLECVQDMDHENMFWYRQDPGLGLRLIYFSYDVKMKEKGDIPEGYSVSREKKERFSLILESASTNQTSMYLCASSSTYRGANVLTFGAGSRLTVL.

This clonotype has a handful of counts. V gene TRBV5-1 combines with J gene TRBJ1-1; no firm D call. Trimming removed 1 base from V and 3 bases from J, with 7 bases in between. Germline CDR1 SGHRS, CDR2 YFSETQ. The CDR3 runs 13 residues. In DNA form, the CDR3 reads TGCGCCAGCAGCTTGTCCGGGGACACTGAAGCTTTCTTT. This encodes CASSLSGDTEAFF.

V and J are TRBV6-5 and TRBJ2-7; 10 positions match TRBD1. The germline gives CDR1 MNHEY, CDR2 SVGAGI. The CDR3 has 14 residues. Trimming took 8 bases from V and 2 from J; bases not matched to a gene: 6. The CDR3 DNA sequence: TGTGCCAGCGGAGGGACAGGGGTTACCTACGAGCAGTACTTC. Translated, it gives CASGGTGVTYEQYF.

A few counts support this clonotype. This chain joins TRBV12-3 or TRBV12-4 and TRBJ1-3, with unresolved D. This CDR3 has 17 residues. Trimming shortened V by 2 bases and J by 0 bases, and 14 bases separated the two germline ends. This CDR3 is CASSLNSGLHSGNTIYF. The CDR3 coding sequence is TGTGCCAGCAGTTTAAACAGCGGACTTCACTCTGGAAACACCATATATTTT.

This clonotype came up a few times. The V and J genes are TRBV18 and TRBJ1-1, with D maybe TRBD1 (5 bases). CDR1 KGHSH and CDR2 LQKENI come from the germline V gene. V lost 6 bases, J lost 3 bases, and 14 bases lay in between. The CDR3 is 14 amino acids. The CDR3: CASSGEIAYTEAFF. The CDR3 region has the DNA TGTGCCAGCTCGGGGGAAATCGCGTACACTGAAGCTTTCTTT. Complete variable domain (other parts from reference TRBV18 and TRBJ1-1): NAGVMQNPRHLVRRRGQEARLRCSPMKGHSHVYWYRQLPEEGLKFMVYLQKENIIDESGMPKERFSAEFPKEGPSILRIQQVVRGDSAAYFCASSGEIAYTEAFFGQGTRLTVV.

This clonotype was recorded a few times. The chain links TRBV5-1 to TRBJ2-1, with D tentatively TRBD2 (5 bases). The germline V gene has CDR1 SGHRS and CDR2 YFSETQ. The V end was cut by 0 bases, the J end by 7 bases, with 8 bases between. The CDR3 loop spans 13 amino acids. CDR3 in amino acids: CASSLGPGNEQFF. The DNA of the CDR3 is TGCGCCAGCAGCTTGGGCCCGGGAAATGAGCAGTTCTTC.

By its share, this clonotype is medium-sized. The CDR3 reads CASSLPSSLYSYNEQFF. The CDR3 DNA reads TGTGCCAGCAGCTTGCCCTCCAGTCTCTACAGCTACAATGAGCAGTTCTTC. The chain uses TRBV5-5 and TRBJ2-1; D uncertain. Germline assignment: CDR1 SGHKS and CDR2 YYEKEE (reference sequence). Trimming removed 1 base at V and 3 bases at J, with 17 bases between. The CDR3 spans 17 residues.

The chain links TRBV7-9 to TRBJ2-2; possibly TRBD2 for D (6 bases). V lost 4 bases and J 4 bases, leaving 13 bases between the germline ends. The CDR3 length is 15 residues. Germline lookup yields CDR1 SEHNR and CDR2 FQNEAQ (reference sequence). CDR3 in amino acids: CASSSYGGLTGELFF. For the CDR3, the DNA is TGTGCCAGCAGCTCCTACGGGGGACTCACCGGGGAGCTGTTTTTT.

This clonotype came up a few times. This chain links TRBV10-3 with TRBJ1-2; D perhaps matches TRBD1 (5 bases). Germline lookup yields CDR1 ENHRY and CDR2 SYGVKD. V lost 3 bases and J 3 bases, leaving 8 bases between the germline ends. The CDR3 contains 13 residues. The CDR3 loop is CAISEQDDYGYTF. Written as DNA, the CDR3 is TGTGCCATCAGTGAACAGGATGACTATGGCTACACCTTC.

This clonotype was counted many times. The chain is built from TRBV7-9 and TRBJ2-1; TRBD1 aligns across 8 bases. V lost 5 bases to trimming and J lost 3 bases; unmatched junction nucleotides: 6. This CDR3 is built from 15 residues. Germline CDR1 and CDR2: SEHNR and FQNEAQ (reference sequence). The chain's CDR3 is CASSLQGADYNEQFF. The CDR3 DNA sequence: TGTGCCAGCAGCCTGCAGGGGGCAGACTACAATGAGCAGTTCTTC.

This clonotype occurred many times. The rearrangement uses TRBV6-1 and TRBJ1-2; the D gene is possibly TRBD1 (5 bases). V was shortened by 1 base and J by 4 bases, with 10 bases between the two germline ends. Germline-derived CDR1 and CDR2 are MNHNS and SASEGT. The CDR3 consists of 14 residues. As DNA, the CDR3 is TGTGCCAGCAGTGAAGGGGGCGCGGGCTATGGCTACACCTTC. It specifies CASSEGGAGYGYTF.

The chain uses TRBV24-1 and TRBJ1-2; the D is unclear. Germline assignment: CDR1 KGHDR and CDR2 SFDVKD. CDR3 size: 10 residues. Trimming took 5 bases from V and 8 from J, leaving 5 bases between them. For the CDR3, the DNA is TGTGCCACCAGTGCACTCGGCTACACCTTC. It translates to CATSALGYTF.

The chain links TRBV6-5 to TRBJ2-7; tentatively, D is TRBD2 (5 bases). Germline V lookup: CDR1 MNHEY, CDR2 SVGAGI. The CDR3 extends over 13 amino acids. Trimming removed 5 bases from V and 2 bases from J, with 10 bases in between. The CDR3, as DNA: TGTGCCAGCAGTAACAGCGGAACCTACGAGCAGTACTTC. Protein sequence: CASSNSGTYEQYF.

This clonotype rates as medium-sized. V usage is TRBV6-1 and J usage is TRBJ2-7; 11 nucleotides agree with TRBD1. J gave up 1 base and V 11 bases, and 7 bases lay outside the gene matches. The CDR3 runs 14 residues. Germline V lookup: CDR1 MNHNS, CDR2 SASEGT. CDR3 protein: CACKGTGGSYEQYF. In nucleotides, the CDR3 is TGTGCCTGCAAGGGGACAGGGGGGTCCTACGAGCAGTACTTC.

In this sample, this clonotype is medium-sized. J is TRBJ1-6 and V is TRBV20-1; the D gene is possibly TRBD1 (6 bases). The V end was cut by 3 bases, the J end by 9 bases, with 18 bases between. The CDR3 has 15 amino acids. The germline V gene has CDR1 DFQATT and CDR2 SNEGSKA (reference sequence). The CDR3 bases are TGCAGTGCTAGGGGGGGCGCGGGAGACGGTTCACCCCTCCACTTT. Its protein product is CSARGGAGDGSPLHF.

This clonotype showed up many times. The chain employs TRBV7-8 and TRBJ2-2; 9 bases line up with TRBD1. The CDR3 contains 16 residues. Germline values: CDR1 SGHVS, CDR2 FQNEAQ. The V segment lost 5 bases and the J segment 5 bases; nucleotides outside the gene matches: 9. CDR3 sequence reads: CASSPPGQGRTGELFF. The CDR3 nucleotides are TGTGCCAGCAGCCCACCGGGACAGGGTCGAACCGGGGAGCTGTTTTTT.

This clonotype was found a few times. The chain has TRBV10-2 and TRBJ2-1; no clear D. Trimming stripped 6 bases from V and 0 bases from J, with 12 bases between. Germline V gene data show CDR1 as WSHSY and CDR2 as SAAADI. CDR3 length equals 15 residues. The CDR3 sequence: CASRKLGRSYNEQFF. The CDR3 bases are TGCGCCAGCAGGAAACTGGGTCGCTCCTACAATGAGCAGTTCTTC.

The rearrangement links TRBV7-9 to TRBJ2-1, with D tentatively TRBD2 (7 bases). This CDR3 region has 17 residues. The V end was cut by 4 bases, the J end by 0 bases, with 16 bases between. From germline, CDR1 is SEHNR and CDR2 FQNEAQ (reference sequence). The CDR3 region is CASSSGEGPSSYNEQFF. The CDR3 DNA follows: TGTGCCAGCAGCTCAGGGGAGGGGCCGAGCTCCTACAATGAGCAGTTCTTC.

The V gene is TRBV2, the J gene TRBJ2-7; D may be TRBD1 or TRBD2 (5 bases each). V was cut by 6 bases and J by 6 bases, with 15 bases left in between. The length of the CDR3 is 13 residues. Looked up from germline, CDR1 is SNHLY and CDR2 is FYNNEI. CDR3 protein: CASSSGRAREQYF. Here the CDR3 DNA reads TGTGCCAGCAGCAGCGGCAGGGCTCGCGAGCAGTACTTC.

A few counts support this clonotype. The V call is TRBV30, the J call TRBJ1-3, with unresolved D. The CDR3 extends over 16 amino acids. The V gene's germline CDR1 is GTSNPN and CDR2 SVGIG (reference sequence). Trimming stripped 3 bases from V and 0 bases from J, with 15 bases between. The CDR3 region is CAWSLPGRSSGNTIYF. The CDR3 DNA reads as TGTGCCTGGAGCCTTCCCGGACGGAGCTCTGGAAACACCATATATTTT.